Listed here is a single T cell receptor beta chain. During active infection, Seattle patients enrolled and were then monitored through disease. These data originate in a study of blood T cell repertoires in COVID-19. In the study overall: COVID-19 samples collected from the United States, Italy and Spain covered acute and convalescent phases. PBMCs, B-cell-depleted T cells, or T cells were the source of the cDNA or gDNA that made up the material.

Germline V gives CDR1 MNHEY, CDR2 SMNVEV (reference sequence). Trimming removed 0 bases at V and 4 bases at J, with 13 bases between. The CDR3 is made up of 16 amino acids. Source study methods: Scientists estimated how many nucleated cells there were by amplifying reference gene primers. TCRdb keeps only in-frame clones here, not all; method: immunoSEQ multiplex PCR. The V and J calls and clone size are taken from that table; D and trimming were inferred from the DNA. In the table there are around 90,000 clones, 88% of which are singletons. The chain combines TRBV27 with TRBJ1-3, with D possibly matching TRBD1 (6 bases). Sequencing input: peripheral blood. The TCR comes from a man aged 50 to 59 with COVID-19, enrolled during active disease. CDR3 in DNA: TGTGCCAGCAGTTTATCGTGGCAGGGGCCAGGAAACACCATATATTTT. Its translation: CASSLSWQGPGNTIYF.